This T cell receptor beta chain was identified in a study of T cells in Graves' hyperthyroidism and ophthalmopathy. Researchers amplified the TCR beta CDR3 regions from RNA transcripts. The study used the HTBI primer set for a first-round RT-PCR of the TCR CDR3. MiXCR was run by TCRdb on the multiplex PCR reads, yielding one entry per CDR3 protein. The table has hundreds of thousands of distinct CDR3 sequences, more than 20% seen once. The CDR3 is made up of 15 amino acids. Trimming removed 6 bases at V and 2 bases at J, with 17 bases between. CDR1 is MGHRA and CDR2 is YSYEKL in the germline V gene. This clonotype was detected ten times or more.

The chain recombines TRBV4-1 with TRBJ2-7; D remains ambiguous. The clonotype was recovered from a man in his forties or fifties with Graves' hyperthyroidism. Sequenced material: blood. CDR3 bases: TGCGCCAGCAGTCAACCGGGTTCTGGGACCTACGAGCAGTACTTC. This gives the protein CASSQPGSGTYEQYF.